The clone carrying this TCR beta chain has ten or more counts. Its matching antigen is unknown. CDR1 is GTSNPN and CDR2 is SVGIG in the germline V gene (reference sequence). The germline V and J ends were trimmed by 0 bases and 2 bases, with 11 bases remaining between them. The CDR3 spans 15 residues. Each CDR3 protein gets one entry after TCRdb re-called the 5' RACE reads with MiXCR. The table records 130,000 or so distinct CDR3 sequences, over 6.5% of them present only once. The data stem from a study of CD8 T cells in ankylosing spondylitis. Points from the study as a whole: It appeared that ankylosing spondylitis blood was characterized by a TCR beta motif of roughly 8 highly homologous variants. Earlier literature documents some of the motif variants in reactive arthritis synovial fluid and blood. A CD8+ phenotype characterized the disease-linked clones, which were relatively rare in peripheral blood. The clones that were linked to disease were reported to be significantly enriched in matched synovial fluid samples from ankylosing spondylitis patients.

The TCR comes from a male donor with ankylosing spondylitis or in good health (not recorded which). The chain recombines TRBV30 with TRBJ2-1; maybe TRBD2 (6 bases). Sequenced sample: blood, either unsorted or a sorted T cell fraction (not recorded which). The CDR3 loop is CAWSVSGGPYNEQFF. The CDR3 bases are TGTGCCTGGAGTGTATCCGGGGGACCCTACAATGAGCAGTTCTTC. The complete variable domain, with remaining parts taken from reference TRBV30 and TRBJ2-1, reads SQTIHQWPATLVQPVGSPLSLECTVEGTSNPNLYWYRQAAGRGLQLLFYSVGIGQISSEVPQNLSASRPQDRQFILSSKKLLLSDSGFYLCAWSVSGGPYNEQFFGPGTRLTVL.